The 20 T cell receptor beta chains listed next were all sequenced from one sample in a study of blood T cell repertoires in COVID-19. The data were produced by immunoSEQ multiplex PCR, yet TCRdb's version contains in-frame clones alone and is incomplete. There are about 94,000 clones in the sample; approximately 80% occur only once, and over 15% lies in the top ten. Sequenced input: peripheral blood. The receptors here all came from a human donor in a cohort sampled during active COVID-19.

The genes are TRBV24-1 and TRBJ1-1; TRBD1 aligns across 7 bases. The V and J ends lost 4 bases and 4 bases, in that order; junction bases with no gene match: 8. From germline, CDR1 is KGHDR and CDR2 SFDVKD. This CDR3 comprises 15 residues. The CDR3 spells CATSDRRQGATEAFF. Written as DNA, the CDR3 is TGTGCCACCAGTGACCGACGACAGGGAGCCACTGAAGCTTTCTTT.

The rearrangement joins TRBV12-3 or TRBV12-4 to TRBJ1-1, with TRBD1 as a possible D gene (6 bases). CDR3 length: 12 residues. V was trimmed by 9 bases and J by 6 bases, leaving 14 bases between them. The CDR3 reads CASLPQGPEAFF. In DNA, the CDR3 is TGTGCCAGTTTGCCACAGGGCCCTGAAGCTTTCTTT.

The genes are TRBV10-3 and TRBJ1-1; 9 positions agree with TRBD1. This CDR3 has 14 amino acids. V gave up 2 bases and J gave up 4 bases; unmatched junction bases: 2. Germline-derived CDR1 and CDR2 are ENHRY and SYGVKD. This CDR3 reads CAISELTGGTEAFF. The CDR3 DNA reads as TGTGCCATCAGTGAGCTGACAGGGGGCACTGAAGCTTTCTTT.

CDR3 sequence reads: CASSIEGGVGNQPQHF. The CDR3 nucleotides read TGTGCCAGTAGTATAGAAGGAGGGGTAGGCAATCAGCCCCAGCATTTT. V is TRBV19 and J is TRBJ1-5; weak D call: TRBD1 (5 bases). This CDR3 is built from 16 residues. V was shortened by 0 bases and J by 2 bases, with 11 bases between the two germline ends. CDR1 is LNHDA and CDR2 is SQIVND in the germline V gene (reference sequence).

The chain uses TRBV25-1 and TRBJ2-6; weak D call: TRBD2 (5 bases). The V end lost 4 bases, the J end lost 4 bases, and 8 bases lay between the germline ends. The CDR3 totals 14 residues. Germline loops: CDR1 MGHDK, CDR2 SYGVNS. The DNA for the CDR3 is TGTGCCAGCAGTGCACGCGGGGGGGCCAACGTCCTGACTTTC. Translated: CASSARGGANVLTF.

As concerns this clone: The sample contains more than one DNA sequence encoding this CDR3. The genes are TRBV5-1 and TRBJ2-7; TRBD1 aligns across 11 bases. CDR3 length: 14 amino acids. CDR1 and CDR2 (germline): SGHRS, YFSETQ. With 4 bases clipped from V and 3 bases from J, the junction kept 3 bases outside the gene matches. As DNA, the CDR3 is TGCGCCAGCAGCCCTGGGACAGGGGGCTACGAGCAGTACTTC. Protein sequence: CASSPGTGGYEQYF.

With regard to this clone: Other DNA sequences in the same sample also yield this CDR3. The chain has TRBV18 and TRBJ1-3, with a possible D match to TRBD1 (5 bases). CDR1 is KGHSH and CDR2 is LQKENI in the germline V gene. The CDR3 loop spans 16 amino acids. Trimming took off 1 base at V and 0 bases at J, with 10 bases between the two ends. The CDR3 loop is CASSPQTGNSGNTIYF. CDR3 bases: TGTGCCAGCTCACCACAAACAGGAAACTCTGGAAACACCATATATTTT. The variable domain in full, completed from reference TRBV18 and TRBJ1-3, reads NAGVMQNPRHLVRRRGQEARLRCSPMKGHSHVYWYRQLPEEGLKFMVYLQKENIIDESGMPKERFSAEFPKEGPSILRIQQVVRGDSAAYFCASSPQTGNSGNTIYFGEGSWLTVV.

The chain is built from TRBV5-4 and TRBJ2-7; maybe TRBD1 (6 bases). V was trimmed by 3 bases and J by 5 bases, leaving 18 bases between them. The V gene's germline CDR1 is SGHNT and CDR2 YYREEE (reference sequence). The CDR3 spans 15 residues. The CDR3 protein is CASSYTGTQANEQYF. The DNA for the CDR3 is TGTGCCAGCAGCTACACCGGGACACAGGCCAACGAGCAGTACTTC.

This clone was recorded only once. The chain employs TRBV6-5 and TRBJ2-1; TRBD1 is a possible D gene (5 bases). Per the germline V gene, CDR1 is MNHEY and CDR2 is SVGAGI. The V gene lost 5 bases and the J gene lost 9 bases, with 8 bases spanning the gap. The CDR3 spans 11 residues. For the CDR3, the DNA is TGTGCCAGCAGTACAAGGGGTGAGCAGTTCTTC. This sequence encodes CASSTRGEQFF.

CDR3 amino acids: CASSTQGALTGELFF. For the CDR3, the DNA is TGTGCCAGCAGTACCCAGGGGGCGCTAACCGGGGAGCTGTTTTTT. This chain links TRBV6-5 with TRBJ2-2, with 8 bases matching TRBD1. Germline-derived CDR1 and CDR2 are MNHEY and SVGAGI. J gave up 5 bases and V 5 bases, and 7 bases lay outside the gene matches. The length of the CDR3 is 15 residues.

This chain links TRBV6-4 with TRBJ2-1, with D maybe TRBD2 (6 bases). The CDR3 extends over 14 amino acids. The V end lost 4 bases, the J end lost 7 bases, and 14 bases lay between the germline ends. Germline assignment: CDR1 MRHNA and CDR2 SNTAGT. As DNA, the CDR3 is TGTGCCAGCAGTGCGGTCTGGGGGGTGAATGAGCAGTTCTTC. Amino acid sequence: CASSAVWGVNEQFF.

The rearrangement uses TRBV30 and TRBJ2-2, with 7 bases identical to TRBD1. Germline trimming cut 3 bases from V and 2 bases from J; bases unmatched to any gene: 3. This CDR3 comprises 14 residues. Germline lookup yields CDR1 GTSNPN and CDR2 SVGIG (reference sequence). The CDR3 coding sequence is TGTGCCTGGAGAGGGGACAGCAACACCGGGGAGCTGTTTTTT. This encodes CAWRGDSNTGELFF.

The J gene is TRBJ1-1, the V gene TRBV5-5; the D gene is possibly TRBD1 (5 bases). This CDR3 has 14 amino acids. Germline V lookup: CDR1 SGHKS, CDR2 YYEKEE (reference sequence). Trimming left V 0 bases short and J 3 bases short, with 9 bases between. The DNA of the CDR3 is TGTGCCAGCAGCTTGGACGGGGGTTACACTGAAGCTTTCTTT. It encodes CASSLDGGYTEAFF.

CDR3 protein: CASTRGTAYEQYF. CDR3 DNA: TGTGCCAGCACAAGAGGGACAGCATACGAGCAGTACTTC. The rearrangement links TRBV28 to TRBJ2-7; 7 nucleotides line up with TRBD1. There are 13 residues in the CDR3. Germline trimming cut 7 bases from V and 4 bases from J; bases unmatched to any gene: 7. Germline V gene sequence: CDR1 MDHEN, CDR2 SYDVKM.

This clone has just a few counts. The rearrangement links TRBV2 to TRBJ2-7, with D possibly TRBD2 on 5 matching bases. V was trimmed by 8 bases and J by 3 bases, leaving 17 bases between them. In germline, CDR1 is SNHLY, CDR2 FYNNEI. CDR3 length equals 14 residues. The CDR3 coding sequence is TGTGCCAGCTCCCCCCGGGCTAGCAGCTACGAGCAGTACTTC. Protein product: CASSPRASSYEQYF. The variable domain in full, completed from reference TRBV2 and TRBJ2-7, reads EPEVTQTPSHQVTQMGQEVILRCVPISNHLYFYWYRQILGQKVEFLVSFYNNEISEKSEIFDDQFSVERPDGSNFTLKIRSTKLEDSAMYFCASSPRASSYEQYFGPGTRLTVT.

The genes are TRBV27 and TRBJ1-1, with D tentatively TRBD1 (6 bases). The V and J ends lost 1 base and 3 bases respectively, with 9 bases between them. The germline V gene encodes CDR1 MNHEY and CDR2 SMNVEV (reference sequence). This CDR3 has 14 amino acids. CDR3 in amino acids: CASSLYYRDTEAFF. The CDR3 DNA follows: TGTGCCAGCAGTTTATACTACAGGGACACTGAAGCTTTCTTT.

V is TRBV3-1 (or the pseudogene TRBV3-2) and J is TRBJ2-7; 12 nucleotides agree with TRBD1. The CDR3 is 15 amino acids. Germline CDR1 and CDR2: LGHDT and YNNKEL (reference sequence). The V and J ends lost 4 bases and 6 bases, in that order; junction bases with no gene match: 7. CDR3 bases: TGTGCCAGCAGCCCAGGGGGACAGGGGGCGTCCGAGCAGTACTTC. Translating gives CASSPGGQGASEQYF.

This clone has only a few counts. The chain couples TRBV27 to TRBJ2-7; TRBD1 is a possible D gene (5 bases). The germline gives CDR1 MNHEY, CDR2 SMNVEV (reference sequence). The CDR3 spans 14 residues. The germline V and J ends were trimmed by 3 bases and 2 bases, with 11 bases remaining between them. CDR3 amino acids: CASSFGQGPYEQYF. The CDR3 nucleotides read TGTGCCAGCAGTTTTGGGCAGGGCCCCTACGAGCAGTACTTC.

The chain employs TRBV30 and TRBJ1-1, with D unclear. V lost 0 bases and J lost 2, with 10 bases in between. The V gene's germline CDR1 is GTSNPN and CDR2 SVGIG (reference sequence). The CDR3 loop spans 14 amino acids. CDR3: CAWSVQPLNTEAFF. The CDR3, as DNA: TGTGCCTGGAGTGTACAGCCTTTAAACACTGAAGCTTTCTTT.

The rearrangement joins TRBV5-4 to TRBJ2-6, with D perhaps TRBD1 (5 bases). Germline CDR1 SGHNT, CDR2 YYREEE (reference sequence). CDR3 length: 15 amino acids. Trimming stripped 1 base from V and 4 bases from J, with 9 bases between. In nucleotides, the CDR3 is TGTGCCAGCAGCTTGCCAGGGCAAGGGGCCAACGTCCTGACTTTC. Translated: CASSLPGQGANVLTF.